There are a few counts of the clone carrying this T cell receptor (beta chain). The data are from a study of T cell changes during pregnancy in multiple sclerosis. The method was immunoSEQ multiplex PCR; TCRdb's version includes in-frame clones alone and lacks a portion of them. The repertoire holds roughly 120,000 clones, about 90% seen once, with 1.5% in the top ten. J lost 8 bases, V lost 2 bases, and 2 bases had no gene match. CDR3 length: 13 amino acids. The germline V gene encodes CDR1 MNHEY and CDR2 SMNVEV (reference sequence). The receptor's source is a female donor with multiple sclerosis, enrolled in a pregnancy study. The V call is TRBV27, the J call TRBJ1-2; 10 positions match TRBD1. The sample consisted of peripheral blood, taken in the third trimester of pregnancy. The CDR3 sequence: CASSLGGQGGYTF. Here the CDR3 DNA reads TGTGCCAGCAGTTTAGGGGGACAGGGGGGCTACACCTTC.